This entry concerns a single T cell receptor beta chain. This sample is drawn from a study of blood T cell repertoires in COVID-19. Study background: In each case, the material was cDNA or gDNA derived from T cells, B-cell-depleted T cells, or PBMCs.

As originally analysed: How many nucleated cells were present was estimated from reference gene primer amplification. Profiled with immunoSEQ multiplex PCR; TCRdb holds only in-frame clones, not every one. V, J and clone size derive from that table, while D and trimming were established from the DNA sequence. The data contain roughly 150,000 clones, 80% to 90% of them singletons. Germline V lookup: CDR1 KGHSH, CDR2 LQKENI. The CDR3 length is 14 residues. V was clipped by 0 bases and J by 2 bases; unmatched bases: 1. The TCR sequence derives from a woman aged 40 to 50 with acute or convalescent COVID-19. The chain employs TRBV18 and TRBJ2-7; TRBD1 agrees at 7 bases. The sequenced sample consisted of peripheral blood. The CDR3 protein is CASSPPGQPYEQYF. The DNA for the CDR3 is TGTGCCAGCTCACCACCGGGACAGCCCTACGAGCAGTACTTC.